The clone carrying this T cell receptor (beta chain) appeared a single time. Antigen: not known. This entry is derived from a study of regulatory T cells in long-lasting Graves disease. Both iRepertoire HTBI primers and Arm-PCR of CDR3 regions were used to build the TCR beta libraries. TCRdb re-derived calls from the multiplex PCR reads in MiXCR, one entry per CDR3 protein. In the table there are 500,000 to 700,000 distinct CDR3 sequences, around 15% of which are singletons. Study observations and caveats: Persistent disease samples used TRBV28, TRBJ1-2 and TRBJ2-5 preferentially. The work looked only at peripheral blood and did not look at thyroid tissue.

Regarding time point: newly diagnosed GD, antithyroid drugs for less than 3 months. Following extraction of RNA from PBMCs, that RNA was used to make the TCR library. The CDR3 spans 17 residues. Germline CDR1 is MNHEY and CDR2 is SVGAGI. The germline V and J ends were trimmed by 2 bases and 6 bases, with 20 bases remaining between them. This sample also appeared in a second study, on T cells in Graves' hyperthyroidism and ophthalmopathy. From that report: Among the patients, aged 18 to 65, hyperthyroidism was newly diagnosed and had lasted under 2 months. Patients having uncontrolled infection, another autoimmune disease, pregnancy or lactation were not included.

The input for sequencing was peripheral blood mononuclear cells (PBMCs), taken at new diagnosis, from a patient treated with antithyroid drugs. The genes are TRBV6-5 and TRBJ2-1, with D maybe TRBD2 (5 bases). This clonotype was obtained from a woman aged 25 to 39 with Graves disease. CDR3 in DNA: TGTGCCAGCAGTTACGAAGGCTCACGCCTAAGCGGCAATGAGCAGTTCTTC. Amino acid sequence: CASSYEGSRLSGNEQFF.